The clone carrying this TCR beta chain was recorded only once. Its antigen is not identified. Reverse transcription of extracted RNA yielded cDNA, which provided the sequencing template. Produced via immunoSEQ multiplex PCR; TCRdb's table is partial and in-frame only. The data show 95,000 to 120,000 clones, with approximately 63% seen just once and less than 25% held by the top ten. Germline V gene lookup returns CDR1 MGHRA and CDR2 YSYEKL. This CDR3 has 17 residues. The J segment lost 2 bases and the V segment lost 2 bases, leaving 11 bases of the junction unmatched. The data were obtained in a study of CD8+ T cells in alopecia areata. Study-level results: Compared with normal scalp, lesional scalp had higher clonality and more expanded CD8+ clones.

This chain links TRBV4-1 with TRBJ2-7; 8 positions agree with TRBD1. The sequencing sample was made of CD8+ T cells sorted from blood. The receptor comes from a human donor in good health. The CDR3 DNA follows: TGCGCCAGCAGCCAACTCGTGACGGGACAGGTAACCTACGAGCAGTACTTC. Its translation: CASSQLVTGQVTYEQYF.